A selection of T cell receptor beta chains follows, all from one sample in a study of regulatory T cells in long-lasting Graves disease. TCRdb called the multiplex PCR reads again in MiXCR, with one record for every CDR3 protein. Of 600,000 to 800,000 distinct CDR3 sequences in the sample, around 30% were seen once. The source material was peripheral blood mononuclear cells (PBMCs), sampled when the disease was refractory, from a patient treated with antithyroid drugs. These receptors all stem from a female donor with Graves disease. The CDR3 runs from the conserved cysteine through the conserved F or W. The D gene is left open where the match is weak. Rows may omit the clone size; those that give it use once, few, many or a size class.

d_gene	len	abundance	v_gene	j_gene	CDR3aa	CDR3nt
NA	15	few	TRBV7-9	TRBJ2-5	CASSFSKRREETQYF	TGTGCCAGCAGCTTCAGTAAACGCAGGGAAGAGACCCAGTACTTC
NA	16	NA	TRBV18	TRBJ2-4	CASSQFSASSKNIQYF	TGTGCCAGCTCACAGTTCTCAGCCTCGAGCAAAAACATTCAGTACTTC
TRBD2	18	few	TRBV10-1	TRBJ2-2	CASSGTSGIAPNTGELFF	TGCGCCAGCAGTGGGACTAGCGGGATTGCTCCGAACACCGGGGAGCTGTTTTTT
NA	16	few	TRBV15	TRBJ2-7	CATSRVLTGYSYEQYF	TGTGCCACCAGCAGAGTTTTAACAGGGTACTCCTACGAGCAGTACTTC
NA	15	NA	TRBV7-9	TRBJ1-3	CASSFERNSGNTIYF	TGTGCCAGCAGCTTCGAACGGAACTCTGGAAACACCATATATTTT
NA	15	NA	TRBV28	TRBJ2-1	CASSPRRGGYNEQFF	TGTGCCAGCAGTCCCAGGAGGGGAGGCTACAATGAGCAGTTCTTC
TRBD1	16	few	TRBV11-1	TRBJ2-2	CASSHGTGINTGELFF	TGTGCCAGCAGCCACGGGACAGGGATTAACACCGGGGAGCTGTTTTTT
TRBD1	14	NA	TRBV7-2	TRBJ1-2	CASSPVGQGQGYTF	TGTGCCAGCAGCCCCGTGGGACAGGGGCAAGGCTACACCTTC
NA	14	many	TRBV6-5	TRBJ1-5	CASSYSGGNQPQHF	TGTGCCAGCAGTTACTCCGGCGGCAATCAGCCCCAGCATTTT
TRBD2	14	NA	TRBV20-1	TRBJ2-3	CSARGSGLANAQYF	TGCAGTGCTAGAGGCTCGGGACTAGCCAACGCGCAGTATTTT
NA	14	NA	TRBV9	TRBJ1-1	CASSVGAAQEGAFF	TGTGCCAGCAGCGTAGGGGCGGCCCAGGAGGGAGCTTTCTTT
TRBD2	16	few	TRBV6-5	TRBJ2-7	CASSYGTSGTLYEQYF	TGTGCCAGCAGTTATGGGACTAGCGGGACCCTTTACGAGCAGTACTTC
TRBD1	13	few	TRBV20-1	TRBJ1-2	CSARGQGDYGYTF	TGCAGTGCTAGAGGACAGGGGGACTATGGCTACACCTTC
NA	13	NA	TRBV27	TRBJ2-7	CASSFPGRYEQYF	TGTGCCAGCAGTTTTCCAGGGAGGTACGAGCAGTACTTC
TRBD1	14	NA	TRBV6-1	TRBJ1-5	CASSPLTGDQPQHF	TGTGCCAGCAGTCCTCTGACAGGGGATCAGCCCCAGCATTTT
TRBD2	18	NA	TRBV6-9	TRBJ2-5	CASKTSGRAFRYQETQYF	TGTGCCAGCAAAACAAGCGGGAGGGCCTTTCGATACCAAGAGACCCAGTACTTC
TRBD1	15	few	TRBV27	TRBJ2-7	CASSLRKTGAYEQYF	TGTGCCAGCAGTTTACGGAAGACAGGGGCCTACGAGCAGTACTTC
NA	14	NA	TRBV7-9	TRBJ2-7	CASGDDWSLDEQYF	TGTGCCAGCGGGGATGACTGGAGCCTAGACGAGCAGTACTTC
NA	15	NA	TRBV11-2	TRBJ1-2	CASSLDRGGNYGYTF	TGTGCCAGCAGCTTAGATCGAGGAGGCAACTATGGCTACACCTTC
NA	15	few	TRBV19	TRBJ1-5	CASSIEEGRDQPQHF	TGTGCCAGTAGTATAGAGGAAGGGCGCGACCAGCCCCAGCATTTT
TRBD1	13	NA	TRBV11-2	TRBJ1-1	CASSPRTGTVAFF	TGTGCCAGCAGCCCTCGGACAGGGACGGTAGCTTTCTTT
NA	13	many	TRBV6-1	TRBJ2-7	CASSEAGSYEQYF	TGTGCCAGCAGTGAGGCAGGAAGCTACGAGCAGTACTTC
TRBD1	16	NA	TRBV20-1	TRBJ1-1	CSARGQGADLNTEAFF	TGCAGTGCTAGAGGGCAGGGGGCAGATTTGAACACTGAAGCTTTCTTT
NA	13	few	TRBV7-3	TRBJ1-1	CASGQARVTEAFF	TGTGCCAGCGGGCAAGCGCGGGTCACTGAAGCTTTCTTT
TRBD2	15	few	TRBV28	TRBJ2-7	CASSFSGRSLYEQYF	TGTGCCAGCAGTTTTAGCGGGAGATCACTCTACGAGCAGTACTTC
TRBD1	15	NA	TRBV7-2	TRBJ1-5	CASSLVGTGGQPQHF	TGTGCCAGCAGCTTAGTCGGGACAGGGGGTCAGCCCCAGCATTTT
NA	14	NA	TRBV7-2	TRBJ2-7	CASSLIRSGKEQYF	TGTGCCAGCAGCTTAATCCGGTCGGGGAAAGAGCAGTACTTC
TRBD1	13	few	TRBV20-1	TRBJ1-5	CSAWTGDNQPQHF	TGCAGTGCTTGGACAGGGGACAATCAGCCCCAGCATTTT
NA	14	NA	TRBV12-3/TRBV12-4	TRBJ1-2	CASRGGEEATGYTF	TGTGCCAGCAGGGGGGGGGAGGAGGCGACGGGCTACACCTTC
NA	15	few	TRBV5-6	TRBJ2-2	CASSLERTRTGELFF	TGTGCCAGCAGCTTGGAACGGACCCGCACCGGGGAGCTGTTTTTT
NA	16	once	TRBV19	TRBJ1-5	CASSTTPGSPNQPQHF	TGTGCCAGTAGTACGACCCCCGGGTCCCCCAATCAGCCCCAGCATTTT
NA	14	few	TRBV3-1	TRBJ1-1	CAGSQDRRWTEAFF	TGTGCCGGCAGCCAAGATAGGAGGTGGACTGAAGCTTTCTTT
NA	13	NA	TRBV20-1	TRBJ2-4	CSAPQGGKNIQYF	TGCAGTGCCCCCCAGGGGGGCAAAAACATTCAGTACTTC
TRBD2	14	NA	TRBV7-2	TRBJ2-3	CASSWTSGTDTQYF	TGTGCCAGCAGCTGGACTAGCGGCACAGATACGCAGTATTTT
NA	12	once	TRBV6-1	TRBJ2-2	CASSGIAGELFF	TGTGCCAGCTCAGGGATCGCCGGGGAGCTGTTTTTT
TRBD1	12	NA	TRBV30	TRBJ1-2	CASQGAGYGYTF	TGTGCCTCGCAGGGGGCAGGATATGGCTACACCTTC
NA	15	few	TRBV19	TRBJ1-1	CASSMMQGTNTEAFF	TGTGCCAGTAGTATGATGCAGGGCACGAACACTGAAGCTTTCTTT
TRBD1	12	many	TRBV2	TRBJ1-1	CASRLDRGGAFF	TGTGCCAGCAGGTTGGACAGGGGGGGAGCTTTCTTT
NA	13	few	TRBV20-1	TRBJ1-4	CSAREGNREKLFF	TGCAGTGCTAGAGAAGGGAATAGGGAAAAACTGTTTTTT
NA	12	NA	TRBV30	TRBJ1-2	CAWYTGMAGYTF	TGTGCCTGGTACACGGGGATGGCTGGCTACACCTTC
NA	16	few	TRBV15	TRBJ1-5	CATSRDRGRLWEPQHF	TGTGCCACCAGCAGAGACCGGGGCCGTCTCTGGGAGCCCCAGCATTTT
NA	17	many	TRBV27	TRBJ1-1	CASSSQRLPTANTEAFF	TGTGCCAGCAGTTCCCAACGGTTACCGACGGCGAACACTGAAGCTTTCTTT
NA	15	NA	TRBV7-9	TRBJ1-1	CASSLGTGVQTEAFF	TGTGCCAGCAGCTTAGGCACGGGGGTCCAGACCGAAGCTTTCTTT
NA	14	NA	TRBV28	TRBJ1-1	CASSFGGAGTEAFF	TGTGCCAGCAGTTTCGGGGGGGCGGGTACTGAAGCTTTCTTT
NA	13	NA	TRBV20-1	TRBJ2-1	CSARSAAYNEQFF	TGCAGTGCTAGGAGCGCAGCCTACAATGAGCAGTTCTTC
NA	15	NA	TRBV7-3	TRBJ2-6	CASSLGHSGANVLTF	TGCGCCAGCAGCTTGGGACACTCTGGGGCCAACGTCCTGACTTTC
NA	13	NA	TRBV7-3	TRBJ2-5	CASSFSLRETQYF	TGTGCCAGCAGCTTCTCACTAAGGGAGACCCAGTACTTC
TRBD2	17	few	TRBV6-5	TRBJ2-7	CASSYRTISGGADEQYF	TGTGCCAGCAGTTACCGGACAATAAGCGGGGGCGCCGACGAGCAGTACTTC
NA	17	NA	TRBV6-1	TRBJ1-1	CASSEGGGLDRNTEAFF	TGTGCCAGCAGTGAAGGGGGGGGGTTGGACCGTAACACTGAAGCTTTCTTT
NA	14	few	TRBV28	TRBJ1-1	CASSLSAPRVEAFF	TGTGCCAGCAGTTTAAGTGCCCCCCGAGTTGAAGCTTTCTTT
NA	14	NA	TRBV10-2	TRBJ2-5	CASRRAGIQETQYF	TGCGCCAGCAGGAGGGCAGGGATCCAAGAGACCCAGTACTTC
NA	14	NA	TRBV6-1	TRBJ1-2	CASTDGTSNYGYTF	TGTGCCAGCACCGACGGCACTTCTAACTATGGCTACACCTTC
TRBD2	14	NA	TRBV5-5	TRBJ2-7	CASSSTSGRREQYF	TGTGCCAGCAGTTCGACTAGCGGGAGGAGGGAGCAGTACTTC
NA	18	once	TRBV7-3	TRBJ2-6	CASRATGEGVRGANILTF	TGTGCCAGCAGGGCGACAGGGGAGGGGGTACGTGGGGCCAACATCCTGACTTTC
TRBD1	17	NA	TRBV28	TRBJ1-2	CASSPTGQGRVGYGYTF	TGTGCCAGCTCACCCACCGGACAGGGTCGCGTTGGGTATGGCTACACCTTC
NA	12	many	TRBV28	TRBJ1-2	CASMDSIYGYTF	TGTGCCAGCATGGACAGCATCTATGGCTACACCTTC
TRBD1	13	many	TRBV6-1	TRBJ2-7	CASSEGADYEQYF	TGTGCCAGCAGCGAGGGGGCGGACTACGAGCAGTACTTC